The 27 T cell receptor beta chains listed next were all sequenced from one sample in a study of T cell responses to AZD1222 COVID-19 vaccine (dated by TCRdb to the early 2020s). This specimen's time point label, interpreted: baseline before first vaccination. Library preparation employed the immunoSEQ multiplex PCR assay. The source is immuneACCESS, and TCRdb retained only in-frame sequences with V and J called. Part of the clones is not carried over; for the studies checked, unresolved V genes explain less than half of this, and the remainder is unexplained. Within this sample are around 140,000 clones, with around nine tenths of them counted one time only. In total, the top ten clones hold 6.9% of the sample. The sample consisted of peripheral blood, taken on day 0 of AZD1222 vaccination. The receptors shown here come from an adult in good health.

The V gene is TRBV2, the J gene TRBJ1-6; D possibly corresponds to TRBD1 (5 bases). V gave up 5 bases and J gave up 4 bases, with 9 bases separating them. Germline lookup yields CDR1 SNHLY and CDR2 FYNNEI. The CDR3 runs 14 residues. CDR3 region: CASSRDGYNSPLHF. Written as DNA, the CDR3 is TGTGCCAGCAGTCGGGACGGGTATAATTCACCCCTCCACTTT.

The sample holds one count of this clone. The J gene is TRBJ1-2, the V gene TRBV4-2; 9 nucleotides agree with TRBD1. The V gene end was trimmed by 4 bases and the J gene end by 8 bases; junction bases not matched to a gene: 8. This CDR3 comprises 14 residues. Germline V lookup: CDR1 LGHNA, CDR2 YNFKEQ. Written as DNA, the CDR3 is TGTGCCAGCAGCCCTCGGGACAGGGCCATCGGCTACACCTTC. Translated: CASSPRDRAIGYTF.

The gene calls are TRBV5-4 and TRBJ1-6, with 10 bases identical to TRBD1. V was pared by 4 bases and J by 7 bases, with 2 bases of the junction left unmatched. In germline, CDR1 is SGHNT, CDR2 YYREEE (reference sequence). The CDR3 loop spans 14 amino acids. The DNA for the CDR3 is TGTGCCAGCAGCGTGACAGGGGGCAATTCACCCCTCCACTTT. This encodes CASSVTGGNSPLHF.

The CDR3 protein is CASSARLASNEQYF. The CDR3 bases are TGTGCCAGCAGCGCAAGACTAGCGAGCAACGAGCAGTACTTC. The gene calls are TRBV9 and TRBJ2-7, with 8 bases that match TRBD2. Unmatched junction bases numbered 7, after V lost 3 bases and J lost 5 bases. The CDR3 spans 14 residues. Germline CDR1 SGDLS, CDR2 YYNGEE.

A single count supports this clone. This sequence joins TRBV30 and TRBJ1-5; 7 nucleotides match TRBD1. The trim removed 5 bases at V and 6 bases at J, leaving 10 bases unmatched. This CDR3 has 14 residues. CDR1 GTSNPN and CDR2 SVGIG come from the germline V gene (reference sequence). CDR3 residues: CAWDRAHYGQPQHF. The CDR3 DNA sequence: TGTGCCTGGGACAGGGCCCATTACGGTCAGCCCCAGCATTTT.

This chain uses TRBV5-6 with TRBJ2-1, with TRBD2 identical over 13 bases. The CDR3 is 16 amino acids. Trimming took 5 bases from V and 7 from J; bases not matched to a gene: 9. Germline lookup yields CDR1 SGHDT and CDR2 YYEEEE. The chain's CDR3 is CASRRLAGGQGNEQFF. Written as DNA, the CDR3 is TGTGCCAGCAGGCGACTAGCGGGGGGTCAAGGGAATGAGCAGTTCTTC.

The V gene is TRBV18, the J gene TRBJ1-4; D perhaps matches TRBD1 (6 bases). CDR3 length: 18 amino acids. The germline V and J ends were trimmed by 3 bases and 2 bases, with 19 bases remaining between them. Germline V gives CDR1 KGHSH, CDR2 LQKENI. The CDR3 here is CASSPKRQARGTNEKLFF. The CDR3, as DNA: TGTGCCAGCTCACCTAAACGACAGGCCCGGGGGACTAATGAAAAACTGTTTTTT.

CDR3 in amino acids: CASSMGQGRPYSNQPQHF. Written as DNA, the CDR3 is TGTGCCAGTAGTATGGGACAGGGGCGACCCTATAGCAATCAGCCCCAGCATTTT. The chain is built from TRBV19 and TRBJ1-5; 10 bases are shared with TRBD1. Trimming at V came to 3 bases and at J to 0 bases, leaving 8 bases not matched to a gene. CDR1 and CDR2 (germline): LNHDA, SQIVND (reference sequence). The CDR3 runs to 18 residues.

The V gene is TRBV4-1, the J gene TRBJ2-3; D uncertain. The CDR3 sequence is 12 residues long. The V and J ends lost 4 bases and 5 bases respectively, with 7 bases between them. Looked up from germline, CDR1 is MGHRA and CDR2 is YSYEKL. CDR3 DNA sequence: TGCGCCAGCAGCCGGACGGGAGATACGCAGTATTTT. Residues: CASSRTGDTQYF.

The V and J genes are TRBV11-2 and TRBJ2-7; the D is unclear. Trimming removed 3 bases at V and 1 base at J, with 7 bases between. Germline CDR1 is SGHAT and CDR2 is FQNNGV. CDR3 length: 13 amino acids. The CDR3 region has the DNA TGTGCCAGCAGCTTCCCAGAATCCTACGAGCAGTACTTC. Its protein is CASSFPESYEQYF.

The DNA of the CDR3 is TGTGCCACCGCCCTAGGGGGCGACAGCAATCAGCCCCAGCATTTT. Protein product: CATALGGDSNQPQHF. V is TRBV10-3 and J is TRBJ1-5, with 7 bases lining up with TRBD1. Trimming cost V 10 bases and J 1 base; bases outside gene matches: 10. CDR1 ENHRY and CDR2 SYGVKD come from the germline V gene. The CDR3 spans 15 residues.

This sequence joins TRBV24-1 and TRBJ2-2; 10 bases map to TRBD1. CDR1 and CDR2 from the germline V gene are KGHDR and SFDVKD. V lost 4 bases to trimming and J lost 4 bases; unmatched junction nucleotides: 11. The CDR3 contains 18 residues. For the CDR3, the DNA is TGTGCCACCAGTGACCAAAGACAGGGGGCGATTCGCACCGGGGAGCTGTTTTTT. Encoded protein: CATSDQRQGAIRTGELFF.

This clone was seen only once. The V call is TRBV5-1, the J call TRBJ1-2, with D perhaps matching TRBD1 (5 bases). The germline V gene encodes CDR1 SGHRS and CDR2 YFSETQ. The CDR3 runs to 14 residues. V was clipped by 3 bases and J by 0 bases, with 9 bases between them. This CDR3 is CASSSGLTNYGYTF. CDR3 nucleotide sequence: TGCGCCAGCAGCTCGGGACTTACTAACTATGGCTACACCTTC.

About this clone itself: The identical CDR3 is also encoded by other nucleotide sequences in the sample. This rearrangement joins TRBV9 to TRBJ1-5; D is uncertain. The CDR3 extends over 14 amino acids. CDR1 SGDLS and CDR2 YYNGEE come from the germline V gene. V gave up 0 bases and J gave up 3 bases, with 7 bases separating them. This CDR3 is CASSVGGSNQPQHF. CDR3 DNA: TGTGCCAGCAGCGTAGGGGGTTCCAATCAGCCCCAGCATTTT.

CDR3 sequence reads: CAISAGTGVNQPQHF. The CDR3, as DNA: TGTGCCATCAGTGCCGGGACAGGGGTCAATCAGCCCCAGCATTTT. The chain joins TRBV10-3 to TRBJ1-5; 10 nucleotides match TRBD1. The CDR3 has 15 residues. Germline CDR1 is ENHRY and CDR2 is SYGVKD. Trimming cost V 4 bases and J 3 bases; bases outside gene matches: 3.

The genes are TRBV27 and TRBJ2-2; no definite D call. The CDR3 contains 10 residues. CDR1 and CDR2 from the germline V gene are MNHEY and SMNVEV (reference sequence). Trimming cost V 8 bases and J 6 bases, with 4 bases left between them. The CDR3 DNA follows: TGTGCCAGCGGGCCCGGGGAGCTGTTTTTT. It specifies CASGPGELFF.

The chain has TRBV7-9 and TRBJ1-2, with D unresolved. CDR3 length equals 17 residues. V lost 5 bases, J lost 3 bases, and 22 bases lay in between. Germline lookup yields CDR1 SEHNR and CDR2 FQNEAQ (reference sequence). CDR3 nucleotide sequence: TGTGCCAGCAGCCAAGGCACTGTACTGTTCTCGGACTATGGCTACACCTTC. It specifies CASSQGTVLFSDYGYTF.

For this clone: One end of the junction varies from germline; a read error may be responsible. The chain has TRBV7-9 and TRBJ1-1; TRBD1 might be the D (5 bases). Germline V CDR1 and CDR2: SEHNR, FQNEAQ (reference sequence). This CDR3 comprises 11 residues. The CDR3 loop reads CASSPTRDCRF. Written as DNA, the CDR3 is TGTGCCAGCAGCCCCACCCGGGACTGTCGATTT.

This chain joins TRBV19 and TRBJ2-5, with 8 bases matching TRBD2. The CDR3 contains 15 residues. With V trimmed by 3 bases and J by 2 bases, 5 bases remained unmatched. Germline loops: CDR1 LNHDA, CDR2 SQIVND (reference sequence). The CDR3 DNA reads as TGTGCCAGTAGTATGAGCGGGGGCCTACAAGAGACCCAGTACTTC. Amino acid sequence: CASSMSGGLQETQYF.

The chain is built from TRBV5-1 and TRBJ1-1; D is undetermined. The CDR3 length is 15 residues. Looked up from germline, CDR1 is SGHRS and CDR2 is YFSETQ. V lost 0 bases, J lost 2 bases, and 11 bases lay in between. CDR3 sequence reads: CASSLVPQLNTEAFF. In nucleotides, the CDR3 is TGCGCCAGCAGCTTGGTGCCCCAATTAAACACTGAAGCTTTCTTT.

The CDR3 reads CASSIKRGEKLFF. CDR3 sequence (DNA): TGTGCCAGTAGTATTAAGCGGGGGGAAAAACTGTTTTTT. The rearrangement links TRBV19 to TRBJ1-4; D is possibly TRBD1 (5 bases). Trimming removed 3 bases at V and 8 bases at J, with 10 bases between. Germline loops: CDR1 LNHDA, CDR2 SQIVND (reference sequence). This CDR3 contains 13 residues.

In this sample, this clone turned up once. V usage is TRBV11-2 and J usage is TRBJ2-7; D is possibly TRBD2 (5 bases). This CDR3 comprises 15 residues. The V end was cut by 5 bases, the J end by 6 bases, with 20 bases between. Germline V gene data show CDR1 as SGHAT and CDR2 as FQNNGV. CDR3 in DNA: TGTGCCAGCAGCACCTTGGGAGTTTGGTCTTCCGAGCAGTACTTC. Translating gives CASSTLGVWSSEQYF.

The CDR3 spells CASRGELNEKLFF. The CDR3 nucleotides read TGTGCCAGCAGGGGGGAACTCAATGAAAAACTGTTTTTT. The chain links TRBV28 to TRBJ1-4; TRBD1 is a possible D gene (5 bases). Trimming removed 6 bases from V and 5 bases from J, with 10 bases in between. Germline lookup yields CDR1 MDHEN and CDR2 SYDVKM. The CDR3 totals 13 residues.

This chain joins TRBV7-3 and TRBJ2-2, with D perhaps matching TRBD2 (6 bases). Trimming took 2 bases from V and 7 from J, leaving 11 bases between them. The CDR3 is 14 residues long. Looked up from germline, CDR1 is SGHTA and CDR2 is FQGTGA. The DNA for the CDR3 is TGTGCCAGCAGCTTAGCGGGGTCTGGCGGGGAGCTGTTTTTT. It translates to CASSLAGSGGELFF.

For the CDR3, the DNA is TGTGCCACCAGTGACCCGGGACAGAACAACTATGGCTACACCTTC. Its translation: CATSDPGQNNYGYTF. The V call is TRBV24-1, the J call TRBJ1-2; 7 nucleotides agree with TRBD1. CDR1 and CDR2 (germline): KGHDR, SFDVKD. V shed 4 bases, J shed 2 bases, and the junction held 6 bases outside the gene matches. The length of the CDR3 is 15 residues.

The rearrangement uses TRBV30 and TRBJ2-5, with D perhaps matching TRBD2 (6 bases). Trimming removed 1 base from V and 2 bases from J, with 11 bases in between. From germline, CDR1 is GTSNPN and CDR2 SVGIG (reference sequence). CDR3 length: 14 residues. As DNA, the CDR3 is TGTGCCTGGAGTGGACGGGGACTTCAAGAGACCCAGTACTTC. It codes for CAWSGRGLQETQYF.

The chain is built from TRBV5-1 and TRBJ1-2, with 12 bases that match TRBD1. Trimming took 2 bases from V and 4 from J; bases not matched to a gene: 9. The CDR3 covers 17 residues. CDR1 and CDR2 from the germline V gene are SGHRS and YFSETQ. The CDR3 is CASSFTGTGGLIYGYTF. The DNA of the CDR3 is TGCGCCAGCAGCTTTACCGGGACAGGGGGCCTTATCTATGGCTACACCTTC.